The clone carrying this T cell receptor beta chain occurred many times. Its antigen is undetermined. A single record per CDR3 protein comes from TCRdb applying MiXCR to the reads. The sample shows around 210,000 distinct CDR3 sequences, around 6.2% of them seen only once. The entry originates in a study of T cell repertoires in cytomegalovirus infection. Across the study: TCR beta signatures that were public indicated CMV infection and matching HLA type. Study findings and constraints: Cumulative frequency (of public TCR beta family members) identified carriers of CMV plus the relevant HLA. Ex vivo, HLA-C-restricted CMV-specific TCR beta clonotypes prevailed over the rest of the response.

CDR1 MGHDK and CDR2 SYGVNS come from the germline V gene. Trimming left V 2 bases short and J 4 bases short, with 8 bases between. The CDR3 is made up of 13 amino acids. The clonotype comes from a human donor in good health (CMV status not recorded). Some clones in this sample may be carry-over from other donors' samples. The sample taken for sequencing was PBMCs. The chain is built from TRBV25-1 and TRBJ1-2, with unresolved D. The CDR3 sequence is CASSEMGSYGYTF. DNA for the CDR3: TGTGCCAGCAGTGAAATGGGTTCCTATGGCTACACCTTC.